This TCR beta chain is drawn from a study of regulatory T cells in long-lasting Graves disease. The sample's time point: persistent/refractory GD, antithyroid drugs over 5 years with positive TRAb. PBMC RNA served as the TCR library source. The TCR beta library used iRepertoire HTBI primers with Arm-PCR amplification of CDR3. MiXCR was run by TCRdb on the multiplex PCR reads, yielding one entry per CDR3 protein. The top ten hold over 7.5% of the sample, which has under 500,000 distinct CDR3 sequences, about a fifth seen once. The junction had 10 bases not matched to a gene; V was cut back by 2 bases and J by 9 bases. The germline gives CDR1 SGHAT, CDR2 FQNNGV. The CDR3 covers 16 residues.

This chain uses TRBV11-2 with TRBJ2-1; 10 bases are a match to TRBD2. The clonotype originates from a female donor with Graves disease. The sample consisted of peripheral blood mononuclear cells (PBMCs), taken when the disease was refractory, from a patient treated with antithyroid drugs. CDR3: CASSLYLAGEGVEQFF. In DNA form, the CDR3 reads TGTGCCAGCAGCTTATATCTAGCGGGAGAAGGGGTTGAGCAGTTCTTC. The variable domain in full, with the rest retrieved from reference TRBV11-2 and TRBJ2-1, is EAGVAQSPRYKIIEKRQSVAFWCNPISGHATLYWYQQILGQGPKLLIQFQNNGVVDDSQLPKDRFSAERLKGVDSTLKIQPAKLEDSAVYLCASSLYLAGEGVEQFFGPGTRLTVL.